This entry lists 10 T cell receptor beta chains sequenced from one sample in a study of blood T cell repertoires in COVID-19. The assay was immunoSEQ multiplex PCR, and TCRdb's table has in-frame clones only and misses some. The sample has about 16,000 clones; about 91% are singletons. Sequences were obtained from peripheral blood. Every receptor here comes from a human donor in a cohort sampled during active COVID-19.

V usage is TRBV21-1 and J usage is TRBJ2-2; the table names TRBD1, a call not compared with the DNA. TRBV21-1 represents a pseudogene. There are 17 residues in the CDR3. The CDR3 bases are TGTGCCAGCAGATACAAGGACAGCACAACCTCCACCGGGGAGCTGTTTTTT. This sequence encodes CASRYKDSTTSTGELFF.

This sequence joins TRBV5-4 and TRBJ1-2; 10 nucleotides agree with TRBD1. The germline gives CDR1 SGHNT, CDR2 YYREEE (reference sequence). After removal of 4 bases from V and 8 bases from J, the junction contained 11 bases not matched to a gene. The CDR3 spans 15 residues. CDR3 in amino acids: CASSQEGQGIRGYTF. CDR3 sequence (DNA): TGTGCCAGCAGCCAGGAGGGACAGGGGATTAGGGGCTACACCTTC. Together with reference TRBV5-4 and TRBJ1-2, the CDR3 gives the full variable domain: ETGVTQSPTHLIKTRGQQVTLRCSSQSGHNTVSWYQQALGQGPQFIFQYYREEENGRGNFPPRFSGLQFPNYSSELNVNALELDDSALYLCASSQEGQGIRGYTFGSGTRLTVV.

This clone was found once. J is TRBJ2-2 and V is TRBV11-2, with TRBD1 matching 9 bases. The CDR3 spans 16 residues. V lost 4 bases to trimming and J lost 1 base; unmatched junction nucleotides: 4. The germline V gene has CDR1 SGHAT and CDR2 FQNNGV. This CDR3 is CASSSWGQGNTGELFF. CDR3 DNA: TGTGCCAGCAGCTCCTGGGGACAGGGGAACACCGGGGAGCTGTTTTTT.

This sequence joins TRBV6-1 and TRBJ1-4; D is unclear. Germline V gene data show CDR1 as MNHNS and CDR2 as SASEGT. CDR3 size: 14 residues. Trimming took off 1 base at V and 10 bases at J, with 13 bases between the two ends. CDR3 in amino acids: CASSEVAAGLKLFF. As DNA, the CDR3 is TGTGCCAGCAGTGAAGTGGCCGCGGGATTAAAACTGTTTTTT.

This clone was seen a few times. The chain recombines TRBV2 with TRBJ1-5; 7 bases fit TRBD1. V dropped 6 bases and J dropped 6; count of bases not matched to a gene: 8. Germline CDR1 is SNHLY and CDR2 is FYNNEI. The CDR3 totals 14 residues. CDR3 DNA: TGTGCCAGCAGATCCACAGGGGACGGTCAGCCCCAGCATTTT. Residues: CASRSTGDGQPQHF. The variable domain in full, with the rest retrieved from reference TRBV2 and TRBJ1-5, is EPEVTQTPSHQVTQMGQEVILRCVPISNHLYFYWYRQILGQKVEFLVSFYNNEISEKSEIFDDQFSVERPDGSNFTLKIRSTKLEDSAMYFCASRSTGDGQPQHFGDGTRLSIL.

The chain combines TRBV7-6 with TRBJ2-7; D not resolved. The CDR3 sequence is 12 residues long. Germline V gene lookup returns CDR1 SGHVS and CDR2 FNYEAQ. Trimming pared 1 base from V and 6 bases from J, leaving 7 bases between. CDR3 DNA: TGTGCCAGCAGCTTAGATCCCATCGAGCAGTACTTC. The encoded protein is CASSLDPIEQYF.

This clone was seen a single time. The chain is built from TRBV7-8 and TRBJ2-3; 9 bases agree with TRBD1. This CDR3 is built from 16 residues. Germline V gives CDR1 SGHVS, CDR2 FQNEAQ. V lost 5 bases, J lost 6 bases, and 12 bases stayed unmatched. As DNA, the CDR3 is TGTGCCAGCAGCCCCGGACAGGGGCAAAAGTGGGATACGCAGTATTTT. It is translated as CASSPGQGQKWDTQYF. The full variable domain, with the rest looked up from reference TRBV7-8 and TRBJ2-3, is GAGVSQSPRYKVAKRGQDVALRCDPISGHVSLFWYQQALGQGPEFLTYFQNEAQLDKSGLPSDRFFAERPEGSVSTLKIQRTQQEDSAVYLCASSPGQGQKWDTQYFGPGTRLTVL.

The chain employs TRBV13 and TRBJ2-7; D unresolved. CDR3 size: 15 residues. Germline CDR1 is PRHDT and CDR2 is FYEKMQ (reference sequence). Trimming pared 2 bases from V and 0 bases from J, leaving 11 bases between. The CDR3 coding sequence is TGTGCCAGCAGCTTATTCGTCACGAGCTCCTACGAGCAGTACTTC. Translated, it gives CASSLFVTSSYEQYF. The entire variable domain, with the rest obtained from reference TRBV13 and TRBJ2-7, is as follows: AAGVIQSPRHLIKEKRETATLKCYPIPRHDTVYWYQQGPGQDPQFLISFYEKMQSDKGSIPDRFSAQQFSDYHSELNMSSLELGDSALYFCASSLFVTSSYEQYFGPGTRLTVT.

The V and J genes are TRBV7-9 and TRBJ2-1, with 7 positions matching TRBD2. Germline V CDR1 and CDR2: SEHNR, FQNEAQ (reference sequence). There are 16 residues in the CDR3. V gave up 0 bases and J gave up 4 bases; unmatched junction bases: 6. CDR3 nucleotides: TGTGCCAGCAGCTTAGCGCTACTAGCGCCGTACAATGAGCAGTTCTTC. Amino acids: CASSLALLAPYNEQFF.

DNA for the CDR3: TGTGCCAGCAGCTTAAGGGTCGGGACTGGGGGAGGTGAGCAGTTCTTC. Translation gives CASSLRVGTGGGEQFF. The J gene is TRBJ2-1, the V gene TRBV11-3; D may be TRBD2 (6 bases). V was shortened by 2 bases and J by 9 bases, with 20 bases between the two germline ends. The CDR3 loop spans 16 amino acids. Looked up from germline, CDR1 is SGHNT and CDR2 is YENEEA.